This T cell receptor beta chain was sequenced for a study of cytomegalovirus exposure and HLA in healthy donors. PCR was performed using 60 Vbeta and 13 Jbeta primers. Only in-frame clones appear in the TCRdb table, and some are missing; sequencing was by immunoSEQ multiplex PCR. The profile shows 81,000 or so clones, around two thirds of them singletons. CDR1 and CDR2 from the germline V gene are LNHNV and YYDKDF (reference sequence). The CDR3 consists of 19 residues. After removal of 2 bases from V and 1 base from J, the junction contained 10 bases not matched to a gene. Sequencing was performed on PBMCs. The gene calls are TRBV15 and TRBJ1-4, with 10 bases lining up with TRBD1. This clonotype was obtained from a woman aged 30 to 39 in good health and CMV-seropositive. CDR3 region: CATSRWERQGAQTNEKLFF. For the CDR3, the DNA is TGTGCCACCAGCAGATGGGAAAGACAGGGGGCGCAAACTAATGAAAAACTGTTTTTT. The full variable domain, its missing parts supplied by reference TRBV15 and TRBJ1-4, is DAMVIQNPRYQVTQFGKPVTLSCSQTLNHNVMYWYQQKSSQAPKLLFHYYDKDFNNEADTPDNFQSRRPNTSFCFLDIRSPGLGDTAMYLCATSRWERQGAQTNEKLFFGSGTQLSVL.